This T cell receptor (beta chain) was recovered during a study of type 1 regulatory T cells. Study-level information: T-allo10 is a Tr1-enriched, alloantigen-specific CD4 T cell product made in vitro. General study results and limits: Compared with non-Tr1 cells, Tr1 cells showed a narrower TCR repertoire.

V lost 3 bases to trimming and J lost 2 bases, with 5 bases between them. The CDR3 loop spans 14 amino acids. One entry per CDR3 protein results from TCRdb running MiXCR on the reads. The data show about 67,000 distinct CDR3 sequences, with roughly half seen just once and more than 2% held by the top ten. A word on this clonotype: The target antigen is unknown.

The chain carries TRBV12-3 or TRBV12-4 and TRBJ2-6, with unresolved D. The sequencing input was cultured non-Tr1 T cells, either the whole culture or a sorted T cell fraction (not recorded which). The receptor comes from a human donor in good health. CDR3: CASSFSPGANVLTF. Written as DNA, the CDR3 is TGTGCCAGCAGTTTCTCCCCTGGGGCCAACGTCCTGACTTTC.